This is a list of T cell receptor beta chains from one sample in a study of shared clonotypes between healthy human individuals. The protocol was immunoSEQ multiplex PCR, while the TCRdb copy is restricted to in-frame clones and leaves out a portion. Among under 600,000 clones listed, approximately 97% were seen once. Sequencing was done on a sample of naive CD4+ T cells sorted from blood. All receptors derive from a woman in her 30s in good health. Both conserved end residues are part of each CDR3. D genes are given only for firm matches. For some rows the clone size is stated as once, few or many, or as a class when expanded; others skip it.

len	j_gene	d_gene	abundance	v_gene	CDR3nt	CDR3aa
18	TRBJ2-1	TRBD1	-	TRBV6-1	TGTGCCAGCAGTGAAGTTTACGTTGGACAGGGCCTTCGCAATGAGCAGTTCTTC	CASSEVYVGQGLRNEQFF
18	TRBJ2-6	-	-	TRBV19	TGTGCCAGTAGCCCCCTGGGGCAGGGACTGCCTGGGGCCAACGTCCTGACTTTC	CASSPLGQGLPGANVLTF
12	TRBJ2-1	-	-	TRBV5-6	TGTGCCAGCAGCTTTAAAGCTGATCGGCAGTTCTTC	CASSFKADRQFF
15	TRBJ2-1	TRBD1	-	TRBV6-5	TGTGCCAGCCGGCTACACAGGGGATCCTACAATGAGCAGTTCTTC	CASRLHRGSYNEQFF
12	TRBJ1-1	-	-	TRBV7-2	TGTGCCAGCAGTTCGATGGGAACTGAAGCTTTCTTT	CASSSMGTEAFF
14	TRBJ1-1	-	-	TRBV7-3	TGTGCCAGCAGCTTGGGTCAGATGAACACTGAAGCTTTCTTT	CASSLGQMNTEAFF
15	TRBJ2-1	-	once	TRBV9	TGTGCCAGCAGCGTTGGCGGGAATGCCTTCAATGAGCAGTTCTTC	CASSVGGNAFNEQFF
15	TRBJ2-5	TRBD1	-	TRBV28	TGTGCCAGCAGCGAAACCGGGACAGGGGGACGGGAGCAGTACTTC	CASSETGTGGREQYF
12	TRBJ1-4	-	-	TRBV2	TGTGCCAGCAGGGCAGGGGAGGAAAAACTGTTTTTT	CASRAGEEKLFF
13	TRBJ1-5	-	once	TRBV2	TGTGCCAGCAGGATGGGGAGCAATCAGCCCCAGCATTTT	CASRMGSNQPQHF
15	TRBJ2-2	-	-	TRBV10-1	TGCGCCAGCTCCCTCCGGGACAGCGGGACCGGGGAGCTGTTTTTT	CASSLRDSGTGELFF
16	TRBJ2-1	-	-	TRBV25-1	TGTGCCAGCAGTGCCACCCGCGGATACTCCTACAATGAGCAGTTCTTC	CASSATRGYSYNEQFF
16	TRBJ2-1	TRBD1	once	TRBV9	TGTGCCAGCAGCTTAAATTCCGGGACAGCTCACAATGAGCAGTTCTTC	CASSLNSGTAHNEQFF
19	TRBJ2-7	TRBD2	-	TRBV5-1	TGCGCCAGCAGCTCGAGGACGGGACTAGCGCCTCCAAGCTCCTACGAGCAGTACTTC	CASSSRTGLAPPSSYEQYF
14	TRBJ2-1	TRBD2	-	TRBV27	TGTGCCAGCAGTCAGGGACTAGCGGGAGGGCCGCAGTTCTTC	CASSQGLAGGPQFF
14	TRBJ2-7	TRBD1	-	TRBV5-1	TGCGCCAGCAATAAGGGACAGTTATCCTACGAGCAGTACTTC	CASNKGQLSYEQYF
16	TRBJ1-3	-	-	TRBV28	TGTGCCAGCAGTTTTATAGACACCGTCTCTGGAAACACCATATATTTT	CASSFIDTVSGNTIYF
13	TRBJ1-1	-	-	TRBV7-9	TGTGCCAGCAGCTTAGGCCCCTTAACGGGAGCTTTCTTT	CASSLGPLTGAFF